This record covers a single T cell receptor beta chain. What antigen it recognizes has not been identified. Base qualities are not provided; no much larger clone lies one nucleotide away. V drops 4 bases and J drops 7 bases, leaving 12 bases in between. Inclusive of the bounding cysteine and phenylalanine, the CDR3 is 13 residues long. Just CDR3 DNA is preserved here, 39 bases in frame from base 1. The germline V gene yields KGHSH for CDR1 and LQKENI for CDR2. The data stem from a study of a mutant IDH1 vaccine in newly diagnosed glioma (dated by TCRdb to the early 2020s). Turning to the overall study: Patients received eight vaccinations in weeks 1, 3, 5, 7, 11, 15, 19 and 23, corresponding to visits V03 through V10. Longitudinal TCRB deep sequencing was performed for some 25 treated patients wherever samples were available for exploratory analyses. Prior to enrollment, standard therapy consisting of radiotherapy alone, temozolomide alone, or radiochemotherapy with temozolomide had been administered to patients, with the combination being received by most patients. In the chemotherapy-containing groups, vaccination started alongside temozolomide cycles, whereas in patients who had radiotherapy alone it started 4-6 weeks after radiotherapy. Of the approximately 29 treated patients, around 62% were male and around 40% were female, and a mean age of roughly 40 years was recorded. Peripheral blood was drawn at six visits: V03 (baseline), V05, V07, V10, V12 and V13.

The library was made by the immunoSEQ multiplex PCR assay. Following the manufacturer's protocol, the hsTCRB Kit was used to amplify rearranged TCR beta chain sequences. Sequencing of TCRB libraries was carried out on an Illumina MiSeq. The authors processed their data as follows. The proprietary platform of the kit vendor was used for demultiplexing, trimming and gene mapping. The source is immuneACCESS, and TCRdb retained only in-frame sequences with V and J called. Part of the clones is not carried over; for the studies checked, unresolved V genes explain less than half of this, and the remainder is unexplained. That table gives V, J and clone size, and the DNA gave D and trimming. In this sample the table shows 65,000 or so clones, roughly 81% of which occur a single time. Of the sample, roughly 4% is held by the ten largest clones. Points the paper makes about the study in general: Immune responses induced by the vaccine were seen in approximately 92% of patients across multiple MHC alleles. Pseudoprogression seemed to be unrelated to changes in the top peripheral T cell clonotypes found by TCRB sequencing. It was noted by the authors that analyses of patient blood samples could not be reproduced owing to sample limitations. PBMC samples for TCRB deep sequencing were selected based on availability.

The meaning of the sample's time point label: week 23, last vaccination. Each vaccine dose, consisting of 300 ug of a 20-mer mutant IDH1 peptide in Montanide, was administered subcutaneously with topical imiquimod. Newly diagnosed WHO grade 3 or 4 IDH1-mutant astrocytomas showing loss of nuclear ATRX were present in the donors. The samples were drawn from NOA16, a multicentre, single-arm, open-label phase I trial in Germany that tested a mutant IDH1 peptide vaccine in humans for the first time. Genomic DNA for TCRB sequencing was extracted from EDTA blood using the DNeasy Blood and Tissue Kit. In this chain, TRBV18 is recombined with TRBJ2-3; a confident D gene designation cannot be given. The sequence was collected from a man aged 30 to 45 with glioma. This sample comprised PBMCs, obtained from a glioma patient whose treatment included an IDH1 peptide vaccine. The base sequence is TGTGCCAGCTCACTCACGGAGATTCATACGCAGTATTTT. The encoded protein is CASSLTEIHTQYF.